Listed below are T cell receptor beta chains from one sample, sequenced in a study of T cell repertoires in cytomegalovirus infection. Each CDR3 protein gets one entry after TCRdb re-called the reads with MiXCR. This table has 150,000 or so distinct CDR3 sequences, about a quarter appearing once. The sample was PBMCs. The receptor set was obtained from a human donor in good health (CMV status not recorded). Some clones in this sample may be carry-over from other donors' samples. Each CDR3 is given with its conserved first and last residue. A D gene is named only where the DNA matches it firmly. The size field is filled for only some rows; it gives once, few, many or a size class.

J gene: TRBJ1-5
V gene: TRBV6-2/TRBV6-3
clone size: medium-sized
D gene: NA
CDR3 DNA: TGTGCCAGCAGTTCCGAGGGAGAGGTGAAACCCCAGCATTTT
CDR3 protein: CASSSEGEVKPQHF

J gene: TRBJ2-5
V gene: TRBV7-2
clone size: NA
D gene: NA
CDR3 DNA: TGTGCCAGCAACCAGCCAGGAGATGGGACCCAGTACTTC
CDR3 protein: CASNQPGDGTQYF

J gene: TRBJ2-1
V gene: TRBV18
clone size: NA
D gene: NA
CDR3 DNA: TGTGCCAGCTCACCGGGATTAGAGGGTACTAATGAGCAGTTCTTC
CDR3 protein: CASSPGLEGTNEQFF

J gene: TRBJ2-3
V gene: TRBV12-5
clone size: few
D gene: NA
CDR3 DNA: TGTGCTAGTGGTGCCGACACTACGGACCTTTCGGATACGCAGTATTTT
CDR3 protein: CASGADTTDLSDTQYF

J gene: TRBJ2-3
V gene: TRBV7-9
clone size: NA
D gene: TRBD2
CDR3 DNA: TGTGCCAGCAGCTCCTCTAGCGGGGGGCTCACAGATACGCAGTATTTT
CDR3 protein: CASSSSSGGLTDTQYF

J gene: TRBJ2-7
V gene: TRBV29-1
clone size: NA
D gene: NA
CDR3 DNA: TGCAGCGTTGTTGGGGATGGCGGCTACGAGCAGTACTTC
CDR3 protein: CSVVGDGGYEQYF

J gene: TRBJ2-3
V gene: TRBV7-6
clone size: many
D gene: NA
CDR3 DNA: TGTGCCAGCAGCTTAGGCACAGATACGCAGTATTTT
CDR3 protein: CASSLGTDTQYF

J gene: TRBJ2-1
V gene: TRBV2
clone size: NA
D gene: TRBD2
CDR3 DNA: TGTGCCAGCACATCTAGCGGAGTTTACAATGAGCAGTTCTTC
CDR3 protein: CASTSSGVYNEQFF

J gene: TRBJ2-7
V gene: TRBV4-1
clone size: few
D gene: NA
CDR3 DNA: TGCGCCAGCAGCCAAGCGGAGCCCGGCTCCTACGAGCAGTACTTC
CDR3 protein: CASSQAEPGSYEQYF

J gene: TRBJ2-7
V gene: TRBV7-9
clone size: few
D gene: TRBD2
CDR3 DNA: TGTGCCAGCAGCTCGAGCGGGGCTAGCTCCTACGAGCAGTACTTC
CDR3 protein: CASSSSGASSYEQYF